Reported below is one T cell receptor (beta chain). The target antigen is unknown. The sample belongs to a study of cytomegalovirus exposure and HLA in healthy donors. General study findings and limits: Analysis was performed later, and it showed HLA-associated TCR beta chains to be more clonally expanded than equally common others.

CDR3 length equals 15 residues. The germline gives CDR1 SGHDT, CDR2 YYEEEE. The V and J ends lost 1 base and 11 bases, in that order; junction bases with no gene match: 12. The PCR used 60 Vbeta and 13 Jbeta primers. The repertoire was sequenced with immunoSEQ multiplex PCR; TCRdb's copy has only in-frame clones and lacks some. The sample carries 190,000 or so clones, 80% to 85% recorded once. The sample was PBMCs. This clonotype originated in a man over 45 in good health and CMV-seronegative. The chain carries TRBV5-6 and TRBJ2-5, with 9 bases aligning to TRBD2. CDR3 nucleotide sequence: TGTGCCAGCAGCTTGCTAGCGGGACTCGGCGGGGAGCAGTACTTC. Protein: CASSLLAGLGGEQYF.